Presented here are 29 T cell receptor beta chains from one specimen sequenced in a study of blood T cell repertoires in COVID-19. The protocol was immunoSEQ multiplex PCR, while the TCRdb copy is restricted to in-frame clones and leaves out a portion. Of under 350,000 clones detected, approximately 85% appear once; the ten largest clones hold 9.5% to 12%. Source material: peripheral blood. Receptors were obtained from a woman aged 70-85 years with acute or convalescent COVID-19.

This clone was detected only a few times. The chain recombines TRBV12-3 or TRBV12-4 with TRBJ1-2, with 7 positions matching TRBD1. This CDR3 is 12 amino acids long. V lost 3 bases, J lost 8 bases, and 3 bases stayed unmatched. CDR3 in amino acids: CASSFRGAGYTF. The CDR3 DNA is TGTGCCAGCAGTTTCAGGGGGGCCGGCTACACCTTC.

In its sample, this clone was seen once. The J gene is TRBJ2-3, the V gene TRBV7-9, with D possibly matching TRBD1 (6 bases). From germline, CDR1 is SEHNR and CDR2 FQNEAQ (reference sequence). Trimming pared 1 base from V and 3 bases from J, leaving 11 bases between. CDR3 length equals 15 residues. For the CDR3, the DNA is TGTGCCAGCAGCTTAGAACAGGGAAGTACAGATACGCAGTATTTT. It encodes CASSLEQGSTDTQYF.

The genes are TRBV10-3 and TRBJ1-2; D perhaps matches TRBD1 (5 bases). Germline loops: CDR1 ENHRY, CDR2 SYGVKD. V gave up 2 bases and J gave up 4 bases, with 11 bases separating them. This CDR3 spans 14 amino acids. CDR3: CAISENQGVYGYTF. CDR3 DNA: TGTGCCATCAGTGAGAATCAGGGCGTCTATGGCTACACCTTC.

The chain employs TRBV18 and TRBJ2-5; weak D call: TRBD2 (5 bases). This CDR3 is 13 amino acids long. Germline assignment: CDR1 KGHSH and CDR2 LQKENI. Trimming pared 2 bases from V and 5 bases from J, leaving 9 bases between. CDR3 coding DNA: TGTGCCAGCTCACCAGGGGAGTCGGAGACCCAGTACTTC. It codes for CASSPGESETQYF.

In its sample, this clone was seen a few times. The J gene is TRBJ2-1, the V gene TRBV7-9, with 7 bases matching TRBD1. V lost 3 bases to trimming and J lost 4 bases; unmatched junction nucleotides: 6. Germline CDR1 reads SEHNR; CDR2 reads FQNEAQ (reference sequence). The CDR3 has 15 amino acids. CDR3 bases: TGTGCCAGCAGCTTCTCTGCAGGGGGATACAATGAGCAGTTCTTC. It yields the protein CASSFSAGGYNEQFF.

The CDR3 reads CASSLSQGARSPLHF. The DNA of the CDR3 is TGTGCCAGCAGTCTCTCACAGGGGGCGCGTTCACCCCTCCACTTT. The chain joins TRBV6-5 to TRBJ1-6, with 9 positions matching TRBD1. Unmatched junction bases numbered 8, after V lost 5 bases and J lost 9 bases. The CDR3 totals 15 residues. Germline V lookup: CDR1 MNHEY, CDR2 SVGAGI.

V is TRBV6-5 and J is TRBJ1-1; D not certain. V shed 3 bases and J shed 3 bases, with 11 bases lying between them. The germline V gene encodes CDR1 MNHEY and CDR2 SVGAGI. This CDR3 has 14 amino acids. In DNA, the CDR3 is TGTGCCAGCAGTTATCAAGACACAGACACTGAAGCTTTCTTT. Translating it yields CASSYQDTDTEAFF.

This clone was seen only once. The chain links TRBV5-6 to TRBJ1-2; D gene uncertain. The V gene's germline CDR1 is SGHDT and CDR2 YYEEEE. V was pared by 1 base and J by 3 bases, with 10 bases between. The CDR3 has 14 residues. The CDR3 bases are TGTGCCAGCAGCTTGTTCAATCTAGACTATGGCTACACCTTC. It codes for CASSLFNLDYGYTF.

This clone appeared once. The V call is TRBV3-1 (or the pseudogene TRBV3-2), the J call TRBJ2-3; weak D call: TRBD1 (6 bases). CDR3 length: 14 residues. Trimming removed 3 bases from V and 4 bases from J, with 11 bases in between. The germline V gene encodes CDR1 LGHDT and CDR2 YNNKEL (reference sequence). CDR3 DNA: TGTGCCAGCAGCCATTTAACAGGGCCAGATACGCAGTATTTT. It codes for CASSHLTGPDTQYF.

This clone was observed once. The chain is built from TRBV5-6 and TRBJ2-3, with 12 nucleotides matching TRBD1. The CDR3 has 17 amino acids. CDR1 and CDR2 from the germline V gene are SGHDT and YYEEEE. V lost 0 bases, J lost 4 bases, and 6 bases stayed unmatched. The CDR3 region has the DNA TGTGCCAGCAGCTTGGCCGGGGGGACAGGGGGCCCAGATACGCAGTATTTT. Translation gives CASSLAGGTGGPDTQYF.

The table lists this clone with a count of one. The rearrangement joins TRBV19 to TRBJ1-1; no definite D call. Trimming stripped 3 bases from V and 10 bases from J, with 15 bases between. The germline gives CDR1 LNHDA, CDR2 SQIVND (reference sequence). The CDR3 extends over 13 amino acids. DNA for the CDR3: TGTGCCAGTAGTATGAGGTCGAGGGATCGAGCTTTCTTT. It encodes CASSMRSRDRAFF.

The V gene is TRBV2, the J gene TRBJ1-2; a weak D match, TRBD1 (5 bases). Trimming stripped 8 bases from V and 0 bases from J, with 16 bases between. The CDR3 consists of 15 residues. Germline values: CDR1 SNHLY, CDR2 FYNNEI. For the CDR3, the DNA is TGTGCCAGCGCCGAGGAGCTAGGGGCTAACTATGGCTACACCTTC. Protein sequence: CASAEELGANYGYTF.

The gene calls are TRBV5-1 and TRBJ1-6, with D possibly TRBD1 on 6 matching bases. Germline V lookup: CDR1 SGHRS, CDR2 YFSETQ. The CDR3 covers 15 residues. With 0 bases removed from V and 10 bases from J, the gap between germline ends came to 14 bases. The CDR3 loop is CASSLEARGSSPLHF. For the CDR3, the DNA is TGCGCCAGCAGCTTGGAGGCCAGGGGTTCGTCACCCCTCCACTTT.

This clone was detected a few times. The sample holds other DNA sequences that translate to the same CDR3. V is TRBV18 and J is TRBJ1-1; D uncertain. Germline V gene data show CDR1 as KGHSH and CDR2 as LQKENI. V lost 2 bases, J lost 0 bases, and 4 bases lay in between. This CDR3 contains 13 residues. CDR3 DNA: TGTGCCAGCTCACCAACAGTGAACACTGAAGCTTTCTTT. Translation: CASSPTVNTEAFF.

This clone was seen a handful of times. This chain uses TRBV12-3 or TRBV12-4 with TRBJ1-4; 11 bases agree with TRBD1. Trimming took 8 bases from V and 8 from J; bases not matched to a gene: 4. CDR3 length equals 13 residues. Written as DNA, the CDR3 is TGTGCCAGCGGACAGGGGGCGAGGGAAAAACTGTTTTTT. Translated, it gives CASGQGAREKLFF.

The V call is TRBV5-1, the J call TRBJ2-5, with TRBD2 matching over 10 bases. The CDR3 sequence is 17 residues long. With 0 bases clipped from V and 1 base from J, the junction kept 6 bases outside the gene matches. CDR1 is SGHRS, CDR2 YFSETQ, per germline. The CDR3, as DNA: TGCGCCAGCAGCTTGGGAATAGCGGGGGGCCTCCAAGAGACCCAGTACTTC. It encodes CASSLGIAGGLQETQYF.

This chain links TRBV4-1 with TRBJ1-3, with a possible D match to TRBD1 (5 bases). Germline lookup yields CDR1 MGHRA and CDR2 YSYEKL. The CDR3 is 17 amino acids. V was shortened by 0 bases and J by 0 bases, with 12 bases between the two germline ends. CDR3 loop: CASSQDTQGASGNTIYF. In DNA form, the CDR3 reads TGCGCCAGCAGCCAAGATACACAAGGGGCCTCTGGAAACACCATATATTTT.

The chain recombines TRBV2 with TRBJ2-3, with 14 bases aligning to TRBD2. The CDR3 has 18 amino acids. Germline V gives CDR1 SNHLY, CDR2 FYNNEI. The V gene end was trimmed by 5 bases and the J gene end by 0 bases; junction bases not matched to a gene: 7. The DNA of the CDR3 is TGTGCCAGCAGTCCCGCTTGGACTAGCGGGGGGAGCACAGATACGCAGTATTTT. Translation: CASSPAWTSGGSTDTQYF.

The chain links TRBV5-5 to TRBJ1-2; maybe TRBD1 (6 bases). This CDR3 spans 15 amino acids. The V gene's germline CDR1 is SGHKS and CDR2 YYEKEE (reference sequence). The V and J ends lost 2 bases and 2 bases respectively, with 13 bases between them. The CDR3 DNA reads as TGTGCCAGCAGCTTATCCCCTCAGGGGAACTATGGCTACACCTTC. This translates into CASSLSPQGNYGYTF. Together with reference TRBV5-5 and TRBJ1-2, the CDR3 gives the full variable domain: DAGVTQSPTHLIKTRGQQVTLRCSPISGHKSVSWYQQVLGQGPQFIFQYYEKEERGRGNFPDRFSARQFPNYSSELNVNALLLGDSALYLCASSLSPQGNYGYTFGSGTRLTVV.

J is TRBJ1-4 and V is TRBV5-1; 7 nucleotides align to TRBD1. The CDR3 runs 15 residues. Germline values: CDR1 SGHRS, CDR2 YFSETQ. V was clipped by 4 bases and J by 5 bases; unmatched bases: 8. CDR3 region: CASSLRAQGNEKLFF. DNA for the CDR3: TGCGCCAGCAGCCTCAGGGCACAGGGGAATGAAAAACTGTTTTTT.

CDR3 region: CAISGRVNTEAFF. CDR3 nucleotides: TGTGCCATCAGTGGCAGGGTGAACACTGAAGCTTTCTTT. V is TRBV10-3 and J is TRBJ1-1; a possible D gene is TRBD1 (5 bases). Germline values: CDR1 ENHRY, CDR2 SYGVKD. Trimming shortened V by 4 bases and J by 0 bases, and 6 bases separated the two germline ends. The CDR3 loop spans 13 amino acids.

The chain couples TRBV5-6 to TRBJ1-3; 7 bases are shared with TRBD1. The V segment lost 4 bases and the J segment 0 bases; nucleotides outside the gene matches: 4. Germline V CDR1 and CDR2: SGHDT, YYEEEE. The CDR3 runs to 15 residues. CDR3 sequence reads: CASSVDRISGNTIYF. The CDR3 region has the DNA TGTGCCAGCAGCGTGGACAGGATCTCTGGAAACACCATATATTTT.

CDR3 sequence: CASSSTSRQETQYF. The CDR3 DNA reads TGTGCCAGCAGTTCGACTAGTCGGCAAGAGACCCAGTACTTC. The genes are TRBV6-6 and TRBJ2-5; weak D call: TRBD2 (6 bases). Between the trimmed V and J ends, which lost 4 bases and 2 bases, there was a span of 11 bases. The CDR3 runs to 14 residues. Germline-derived CDR1 and CDR2 are MNHNY and SVGAGI (reference sequence).

The chain combines TRBV7-6 with TRBJ2-5; D perhaps matches TRBD2 (6 bases). The CDR3 loop spans 15 amino acids. V was cut by 5 bases and J by 5 bases, with 18 bases left in between. Germline V gene data show CDR1 as SGHVS and CDR2 as FNYEAQ. The chain's CDR3 is CASSQDWRAGETQYF. CDR3 bases: TGTGCCAGCAGCCAGGACTGGAGGGCGGGGGAGACCCAGTACTTC.

The V gene is TRBV18, the J gene TRBJ1-6, with 7 nucleotides matching TRBD1. This CDR3 region has 14 residues. V shed 3 bases, J shed 5 bases, and the junction held 1 base outside the gene matches. Per germline, CDR1 KGHSH and CDR2 LQKENI. The CDR3 region has the DNA TGTGCCAGCTCACCCGACAGGGATAATTCACCCCTCCACTTT. Protein sequence: CASSPDRDNSPLHF.

The chain joins TRBV5-6 to TRBJ1-3; unclear D gene. The CDR3 contains 15 residues. Germline V gene data show CDR1 as SGHDT and CDR2 as YYEEEE. The ends were cut back, 2 bases at V and 0 bases at J, with 9 bases in the middle. The CDR3 sequence: CASSFSTISGNTIYF. The CDR3 DNA is TGTGCCAGCAGCTTTTCAACAATCTCTGGAAACACCATATATTTT.

The chain joins TRBV27 to TRBJ2-5; TRBD2 aligns across 13 bases. There are 15 residues in the CDR3. Germline CDR1 reads MNHEY; CDR2 reads SMNVEV (reference sequence). V shed 4 bases and J 5 bases; nucleotides not matched to a gene: 4. The CDR3 region has the DNA TGTGCCAGCAGTTCGACTAGCGGGGGGCTGGAGACCCAGTACTTC. Amino acid sequence: CASSSTSGGLETQYF.

This clone was seen more than once but under ten times. This chain uses TRBV18 with TRBJ1-2; D uncertain. The CDR3 is made up of 15 amino acids. V lost 3 bases, J lost 3 bases, and 14 bases lay in between. Germline lookup yields CDR1 KGHSH and CDR2 LQKENI. CDR3 coding DNA: TGTGCCAGCTCACCCGGAAAGGGAGGGCACTATGGCTACACCTTC. It codes for CASSPGKGGHYGYTF.

CDR3 residues: CASSDMLGYTF. The CDR3 DNA reads TGTGCCAGCAGTGACATGTTGGGCTACACCTTC. The chain recombines TRBV6-1 with TRBJ1-2; no definite D call. CDR3 length equals 11 residues. Germline values: CDR1 MNHNS, CDR2 SASEGT. Trimming left V 3 bases short and J 8 bases short, with 7 bases between.